This T cell receptor (beta chain) comes out of a study of B cell selection in AIRE deficiency. Regulatory T cells were sorted as CD4+CD25hiCD127low/negative cells. Healthy unrelated donors supplied the control samples. Data came from immunoSEQ multiplex PCR; TCRdb stores just in-frame clones and leaves some out. The sample carries roughly 24,000 clones, 92% recorded once. CDR3 length: 18 amino acids. Germline V gene lookup returns CDR1 SGHAT and CDR2 FQNNGV. J was trimmed by 4 bases and V by 5 bases; bases with no gene match: 15. The sample taken for sequencing was CD4+CD25+ Tregs sorted from PBMCs. The rearrangement links TRBV11-2 to TRBJ2-2, with 8 bases that match TRBD1. This sequence was found in a human donor in good health. CDR3 sequence: CASSPTPTGVGVTGELFF. In DNA, the CDR3 is TGTGCCAGCAGCCCCACCCCGACAGGGGTCGGAGTCACCGGGGAGCTGTTTTTT.